A selection of T cell receptor beta chains follows, all from one sample in a study of blood T cell repertoires in COVID-19. The protocol was immunoSEQ multiplex PCR, while the TCRdb copy is restricted to in-frame clones and leaves out a portion. Of 200,000 to 300,000 clones listed, around nine tenths are singletons. Sequencing was performed on PBMCs or T cells enriched from blood (not recorded which). The receptors were sampled from a woman aged 18-30 years who had recovered from COVID-19. The CDR3 runs from the conserved cysteine through the conserved F or W. The D gene is left open where the match is weak. Size values are once, few and many counts, or a class for expanded clones, and some rows have none.

j_gene | v_gene | d_gene | abundance | CDR3aa | CDR3nt
TRBJ1-2 | TRBV5-6 | TRBD1 | few | CASSSIGQGVYYGYTF | TGTGCCAGCAGCTCCATCGGACAGGGCGTTTACTATGGCTACACCTTC
TRBJ2-2 | TRBV7-9 | NA | few | CASSFDWGTYTGELFF | TGTGCCAGCAGCTTCGACTGGGGCACCTACACCGGGGAGCTGTTTTTT
TRBJ2-7 | TRBV30 | TRBD1 | NA | CAWGNPDRSF | TGTGCCTGGGGGAATCCGGACAGGTCTTTC
TRBJ2-1 | TRBV7-9 | NA | once | CASSPYGLEDNEQFF | TGTGCCAGCAGCCCATACGGACTGGAGGACAATGAGCAGTTCTTC
TRBJ2-3 | TRBV7-2 | TRBD2 | NA | CASSLIPGGVADTQYF | TGTGCCAGCAGCTTAATACCGGGAGGGGTCGCAGATACGCAGTATTTT
TRBJ2-7 | TRBV29-1 | TRBD2 | NA | CSVEDLQPSGGYYEQYF | TGCAGCGTTGAAGATCTTCAGCCTAGCGGGGGCTACTACGAGCAGTACTTC
TRBJ2-3 | TRBV7-2 | TRBD2 | NA | CASSVGWAGGLDTQYF | TGTGCCAGCAGTGTAGGGTGGGCGGGAGGTCTAGATACGCAGTATTTT
TRBJ2-5 | TRBV5-1 | TRBD2 | NA | CASSPGTSGSIQETQYF | TGCGCCAGCAGCCCGGGGACTAGCGGGAGCATTCAAGAGACCCAGTACTTC
TRBJ1-4 | TRBV10-3 | NA | NA | CAISEPDRPGVTNEKLFF | TGTGCCATCAGTGAACCAGACAGGCCCGGGGTGACTAATGAAAAACTGTTTTTT
TRBJ1-3 | TRBV15 | NA | many | CATIYGNTIYF | TGTGCCACCATCTATGGAAACACCATATATTTT
TRBJ2-3 | TRBV3-1/TRBV3-2 | TRBD2 | NA | CASSPELGLAAFGVKHTQYF | TGTGCCAGCAGCCCAGAGCTCGGACTAGCGGCATTTGGGGTAAAACATACGCAGTATTTT
TRBJ1-1 | TRBV5-8 | NA | NA | CASSPLGGTEAFF | TGTGCCAGCAGCCCGCTCGGAGGAACTGAAGCTTTCTTT
TRBJ1-5 | TRBV19 | NA | few | CASSFRVMKRNQPQHF | TGTGCCAGTAGTTTCCGGGTAATGAAGAGAAATCAGCCCCAGCATTTT
TRBJ2-5 | TRBV11-2 | NA | NA | CASSLGSRQETQYF | TGTGCCAGCAGCTTAGGTAGCAGACAAGAGACCCAGTACTTC
TRBJ1-2 | TRBV27 | NA | once | CASSLKFRGHEGYTF | TGTGCCAGCAGTTTAAAGTTTAGGGGACACGAGGGCTACACCTTC
TRBJ1-5 | TRBV30 | TRBD1 | NA | CAWRDRVEEPQHF | TGTGCCTGGAGGGACAGGGTGGAGGAGCCCCAGCATTTT
TRBJ2-1 | TRBV6-5 | TRBD2 | NA | CASRPLAGGVYEQFF | TGTGCCAGCAGACCACTAGCGGGGGGGGTCTATGAGCAGTTCTTC
TRBJ2-7 | TRBV21-1 | NA | NA | CASSTPEEGPPYEQYF | TGTGCCAGCAGCACCCCTGAGGAGGGTCCCCCCTACGAGCAGTACTTC
TRBJ1-2 | TRBV2 | TRBD1 | NA | CASKRDRVAGYTF | TGTGCCAGCAAGAGGGACAGGGTGGCTGGCTACACCTTC
TRBJ2-6 | TRBV19 | TRBD2 | NA | CASSQRGVGSGANVLTF | TGTGCCAGTTCTCAACGGGGGGTGGGCTCTGGGGCCAACGTCCTGACTTTC
TRBJ1-2 | TRBV30 | NA | NA | CAWRDLAFVSYTF | TGTGCCTGGAGGGACCTAGCCTTTGTAAGCTACACCTTC
TRBJ2-3 | TRBV5-1 | TRBD2 | NA | CASSLAVSGASTDTQYF | TGCGCCAGCAGCTTGGCCGTTAGCGGGGCTAGCACAGATACGCAGTATTTT
TRBJ2-2 | TRBV4-2 | TRBD2 | NA | CASSLGHAGLAGGSNTGELFF | TGTGCCAGCAGCCTTGGCCATGCGGGACTAGCGGGAGGTTCGAACACCGGGGAGCTGTTTTTT
TRBJ2-7 | TRBV6-2/TRBV6-3 | NA | NA | CASSYSKVLTRPLVEQYF | TGTGCCAGCAGTTACTCGAAAGTTTTGACTCGCCCCTTAGTCGAGCAGTACTTC
TRBJ1-1 | TRBV28 | TRBD1 | NA | CASRGGEGNTEAFF | TGTGCCAGCAGAGGGGGCGAGGGGAACACTGAAGCTTTCTTT
TRBJ1-2 | TRBV11-2 | NA | once | CASSYPTGAIYGYTF | TGTGCCAGCAGCTACCCGACAGGCGCCATCTATGGCTACACCTTC
TRBJ2-7 | TRBV7-9 | NA | NA | CASSRSGTLEQYF | TGTGCCAGCAGCCGATCCGGGACACTAGAGCAGTACTTC
TRBJ1-6 | TRBV30 | TRBD1 | few | CAWSVSTGMDSPLHF | TGTGCCTGGAGTGTGTCGACAGGGATGGATTCACCCCTCCACTTT
TRBJ1-2 | TRBV2 | TRBD1 | NA | CASRERGQAGGYTF | TGTGCCAGCAGGGAAAGGGGACAGGCGGGTGGCTACACCTTC